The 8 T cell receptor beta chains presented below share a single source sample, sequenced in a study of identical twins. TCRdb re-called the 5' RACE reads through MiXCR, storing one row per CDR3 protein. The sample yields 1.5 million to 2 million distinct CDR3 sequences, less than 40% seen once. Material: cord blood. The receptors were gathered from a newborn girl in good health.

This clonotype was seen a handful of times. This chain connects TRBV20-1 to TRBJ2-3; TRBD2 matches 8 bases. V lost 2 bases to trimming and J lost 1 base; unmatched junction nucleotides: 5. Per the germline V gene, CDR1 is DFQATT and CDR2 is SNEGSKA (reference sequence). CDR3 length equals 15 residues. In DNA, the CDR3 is TGCAGTGCTAGATTAACGACTAGCGGCACAGATACGCAGTATTTT. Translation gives CSARLTTSGTDTQYF.

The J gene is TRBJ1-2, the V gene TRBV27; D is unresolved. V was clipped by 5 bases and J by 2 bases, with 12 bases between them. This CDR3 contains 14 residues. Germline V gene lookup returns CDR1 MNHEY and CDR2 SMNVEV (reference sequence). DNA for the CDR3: TGTGCCAGCAGTGTACGAGGCCAGAACTATGGCTACACCTTC. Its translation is CASSVRGQNYGYTF.

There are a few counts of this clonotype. The CDR3 nucleotides are TGCGCCAGCAGCTTGGCCGAGGGGACTATTAAGTTCTTC. It encodes CASSLAEGTIKFF. The chain links TRBV5-1 to TRBJ2-1; TRBD2 aligns across 7 bases. Per germline, CDR1 SGHRS and CDR2 YFSETQ. Trimming at V came to 0 bases and at J to 14 bases, leaving 8 bases not matched to a gene. The CDR3 length is 13 residues.

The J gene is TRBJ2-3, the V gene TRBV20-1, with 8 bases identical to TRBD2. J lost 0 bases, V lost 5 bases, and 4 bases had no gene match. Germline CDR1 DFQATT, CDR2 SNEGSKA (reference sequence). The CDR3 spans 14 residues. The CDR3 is CSAGSGISTDTQYF. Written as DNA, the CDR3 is TGCAGTGCTGGTAGCGGGATTAGCACAGATACGCAGTATTTT.

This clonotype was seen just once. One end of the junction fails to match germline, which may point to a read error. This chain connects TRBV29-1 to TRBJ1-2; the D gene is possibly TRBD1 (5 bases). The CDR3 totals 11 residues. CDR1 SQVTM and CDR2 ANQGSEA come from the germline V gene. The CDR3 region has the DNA TGCGGCGTTGACAGAGGCTATGGCTACACCTTC. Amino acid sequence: CGVDRGYGYTF.

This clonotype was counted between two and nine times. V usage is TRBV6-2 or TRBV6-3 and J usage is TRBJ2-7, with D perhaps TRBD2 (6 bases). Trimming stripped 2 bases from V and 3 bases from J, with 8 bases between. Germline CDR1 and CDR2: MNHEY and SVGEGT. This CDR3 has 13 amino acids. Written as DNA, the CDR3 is TGTGCCAGCAGTTACGTAGCGGTCTACGAGCAGTACTTC. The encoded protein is CASSYVAVYEQYF.

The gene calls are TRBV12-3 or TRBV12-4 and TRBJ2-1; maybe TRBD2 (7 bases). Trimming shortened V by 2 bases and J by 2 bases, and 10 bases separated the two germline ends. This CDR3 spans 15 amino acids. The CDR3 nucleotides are TGTGCCAGCAGTTTATGGGAGGGGGCCTACAATGAGCAGTTCTTC. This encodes CASSLWEGAYNEQFF.

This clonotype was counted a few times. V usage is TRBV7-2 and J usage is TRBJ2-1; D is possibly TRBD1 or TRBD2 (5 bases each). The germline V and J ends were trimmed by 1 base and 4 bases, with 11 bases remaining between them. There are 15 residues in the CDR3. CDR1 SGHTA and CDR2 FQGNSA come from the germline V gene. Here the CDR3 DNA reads TGTGCCAGCAGCTTAGGGGCCAGGGAGTACAATGAGCAGTTCTTC. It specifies CASSLGAREYNEQFF.